This TCR beta chain originates from a study of blood T cell repertoires in COVID-19. This CDR3 region has 16 residues. From germline, CDR1 is SGHTA and CDR2 FQGTGA. Trimming cost V 5 bases and J 4 bases; bases outside gene matches: 6. Generated by immunoSEQ multiplex PCR, the TCRdb table keeps only in-frame clones and is missing some. The profile shows 250,000 to 300,000 clones, about 88% of them singletons. V and J are TRBV7-3 and TRBJ2-5; 14 bases are shared with TRBD2. The source of this sequence is a woman in her seventies with COVID-19, enrolled during active disease. The sequenced sample was peripheral blood. CDR3 nucleotides: TGTGCCAGCAGCCCACTCGGACTAGCGGGGGGAGAGACCCAGTACTTC. Translated: CASSPLGLAGGETQYF.